The next 3 T cell receptor beta chains were all read from a single sample in a study of T cell repertoires in cytomegalovirus infection. TCRdb re-analysed the reads in MiXCR, keeping a single row per CDR3 protein. In the table there are 570,000 or so distinct CDR3 sequences, around two fifths of which are singletons. No antigens are known for them. The material sequenced was cultured PBMCs, taken from culture after CMV antigen stimulation. The source is a human donor in good health (CMV status not recorded). Some clones in this sample may be carry-over from other donors' samples.

The V and J genes are TRBV12-3 or TRBV12-4 and TRBJ2-7, with 9 nucleotides matching TRBD2. V trimming: 5 bases; J trimming: 4 bases; junction bases outside the gene matches: 6. This CDR3 is 14 amino acids long. This chain's CDR3 is CASSAASGEYEQYF. The DNA of the CDR3 is TGTGCCAGCAGTGCCGCTAGCGGGGAATACGAGCAGTACTTC.

The chain employs TRBV7-9 and TRBJ2-1; 11 positions match TRBD2. The CDR3 is 17 residues long. V gave up 5 bases and J gave up 2 bases; unmatched junction bases: 8. CDR1 and CDR2 from the germline V gene are SEHNR and FQNEAQ (reference sequence). CDR3 residues: CASSPPSGLAAYNEQFF. In DNA, the CDR3 is TGTGCCAGCAGCCCCCCGTCGGGACTAGCGGCCTACAATGAGCAGTTCTTC.

The CDR3 nucleotides are TGCGCCAGCAGTGAGTCGGGGACAGGGGGCGTCGAGCAGTACTTC. Its translation: CASSESGTGGVEQYF. V is TRBV10-2 and J is TRBJ2-7; 12 positions match TRBD1. With 0 bases clipped from V and 6 bases from J, the junction kept 3 bases outside the gene matches. This CDR3 region has 15 residues. CDR1 and CDR2 (germline): WSHSY, SAAADI.